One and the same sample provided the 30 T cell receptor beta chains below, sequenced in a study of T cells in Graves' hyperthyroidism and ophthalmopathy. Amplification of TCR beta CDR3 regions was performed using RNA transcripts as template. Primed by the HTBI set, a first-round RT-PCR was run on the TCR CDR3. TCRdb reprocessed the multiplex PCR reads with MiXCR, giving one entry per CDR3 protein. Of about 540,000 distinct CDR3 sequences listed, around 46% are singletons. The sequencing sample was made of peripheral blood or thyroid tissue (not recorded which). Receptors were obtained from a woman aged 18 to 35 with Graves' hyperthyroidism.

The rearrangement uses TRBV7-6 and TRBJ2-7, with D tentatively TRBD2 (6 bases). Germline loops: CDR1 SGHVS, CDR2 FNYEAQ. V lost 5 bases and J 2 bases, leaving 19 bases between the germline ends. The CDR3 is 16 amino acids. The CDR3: CASSRARDSYPYEQYF. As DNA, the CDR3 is TGTGCCAGCAGCCGTGCCCGGGACTCTTACCCCTACGAGCAGTACTTC.

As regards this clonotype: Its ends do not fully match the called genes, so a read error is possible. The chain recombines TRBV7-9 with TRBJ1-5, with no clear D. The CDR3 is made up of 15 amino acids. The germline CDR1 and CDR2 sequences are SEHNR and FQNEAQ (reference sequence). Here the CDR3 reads CASSPRWHSNQPQHF. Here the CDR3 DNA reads TGCGCCAGCAGCCCCAGATGGCATAGCAATCAGCCCCAGCATTTT.

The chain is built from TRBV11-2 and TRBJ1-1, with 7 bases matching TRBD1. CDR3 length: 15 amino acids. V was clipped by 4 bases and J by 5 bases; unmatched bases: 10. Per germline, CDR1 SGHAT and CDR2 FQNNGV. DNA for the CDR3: TGTGCCAGCAGCTCCGCAGGGGGGCAAATGACTGAAGCTTTCTTT. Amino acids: CASSSAGGQMTEAFF.

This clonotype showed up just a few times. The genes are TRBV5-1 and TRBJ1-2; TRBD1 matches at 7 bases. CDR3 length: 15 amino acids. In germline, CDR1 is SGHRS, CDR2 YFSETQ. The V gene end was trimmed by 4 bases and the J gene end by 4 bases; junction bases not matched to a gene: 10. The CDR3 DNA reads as TGCGCCAGCAGCGTAGAATCAGGGGGATTCTATGGCTACACCTTC. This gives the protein CASSVESGGFYGYTF.

CDR3 loop: CASSLDLTKAFF. The CDR3 DNA follows: TGTGCCAGCAGCTTAGATTTAACAAAAGCTTTCTTT. V and J are TRBV7-2 and TRBJ1-1, with D uncertain. The CDR3 length is 12 residues. V was trimmed by 1 base and J by 9 bases, leaving 9 bases between them. In germline, CDR1 is SGHTA, CDR2 FQGNSA.

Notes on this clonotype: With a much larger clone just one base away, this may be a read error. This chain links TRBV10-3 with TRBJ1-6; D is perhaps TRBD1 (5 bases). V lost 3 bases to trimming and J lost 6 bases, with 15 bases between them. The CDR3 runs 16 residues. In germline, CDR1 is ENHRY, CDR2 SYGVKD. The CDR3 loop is CAISERGLGANSPLHF. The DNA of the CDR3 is TGTGCCATCAGTGAACGGGGTTTAGGGGCTAATTCACCCCTCCACTTT.

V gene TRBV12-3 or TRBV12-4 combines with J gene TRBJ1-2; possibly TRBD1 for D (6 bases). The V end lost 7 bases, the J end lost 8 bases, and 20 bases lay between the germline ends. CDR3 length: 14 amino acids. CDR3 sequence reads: CASIIARQGLGYTF. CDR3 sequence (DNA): TGTGCCAGCATCATAGCGCGGCAGGGGTTAGGCTACACCTTC.

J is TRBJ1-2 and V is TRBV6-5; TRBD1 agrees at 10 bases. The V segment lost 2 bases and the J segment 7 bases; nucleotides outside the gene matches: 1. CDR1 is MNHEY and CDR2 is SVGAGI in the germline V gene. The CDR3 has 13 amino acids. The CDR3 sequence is CASSYRTGGGYTF. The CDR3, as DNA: TGTGCCAGCAGTTACAGGACAGGGGGTGGCTACACCTTC.

The CDR3 loop reads CASSLEASYGYTF. The CDR3 nucleotides are TGTGCCAGCAGCTTAGAGGCCTCCTATGGCTACACCTTC. This rearrangement joins TRBV7-9 to TRBJ1-2; the D is unclear. The CDR3 has 13 residues. Germline loops: CDR1 SEHNR, CDR2 FQNEAQ (reference sequence). The V end was cut by 1 base, the J end by 4 bases, with 7 bases between.

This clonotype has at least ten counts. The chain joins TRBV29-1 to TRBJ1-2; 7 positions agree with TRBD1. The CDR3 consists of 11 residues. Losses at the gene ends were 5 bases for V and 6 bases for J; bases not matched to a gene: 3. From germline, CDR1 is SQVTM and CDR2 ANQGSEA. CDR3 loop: CSVQGGDGYTF. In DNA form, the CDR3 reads TGCAGCGTTCAGGGGGGGGATGGCTACACCTTC.

CDR3 DNA: TGTGCCAGTAGTATAATAGGGATCCACGAGCAGTACTTC. Translation: CASSIIGIHEQYF. The chain joins TRBV19 to TRBJ2-7, with D uncertain. This CDR3 region has 13 residues. CDR1 and CDR2 from the germline V gene are LNHDA and SQIVND (reference sequence). V shed 2 bases and J shed 5 bases, with 10 bases lying between them.

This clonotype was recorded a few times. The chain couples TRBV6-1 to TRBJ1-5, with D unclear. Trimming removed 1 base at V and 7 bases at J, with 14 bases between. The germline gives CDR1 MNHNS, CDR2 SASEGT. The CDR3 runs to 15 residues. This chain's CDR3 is CASSEELGLGQPQHF. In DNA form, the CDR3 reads TGTGCCAGCAGTGAAGAGCTGGGGTTGGGACAGCCCCAGCATTTT.

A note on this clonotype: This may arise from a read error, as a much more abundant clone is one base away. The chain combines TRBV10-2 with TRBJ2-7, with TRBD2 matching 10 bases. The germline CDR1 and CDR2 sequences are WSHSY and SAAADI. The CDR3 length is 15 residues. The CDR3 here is CASSETAGGTYKQYF. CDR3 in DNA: TGCGCCAGCAGTGAAACAGCGGGAGGGACCTACAAGCAGTACTTC.

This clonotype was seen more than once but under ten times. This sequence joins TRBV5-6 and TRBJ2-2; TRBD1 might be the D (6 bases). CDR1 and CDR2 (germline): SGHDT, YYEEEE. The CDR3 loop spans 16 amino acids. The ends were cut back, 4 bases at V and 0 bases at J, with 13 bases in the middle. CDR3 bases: TGTGCCAGCAGCCAAGTAGACAGGACGAACACCGGGGAGCTGTTTTTT. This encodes CASSQVDRTNTGELFF.

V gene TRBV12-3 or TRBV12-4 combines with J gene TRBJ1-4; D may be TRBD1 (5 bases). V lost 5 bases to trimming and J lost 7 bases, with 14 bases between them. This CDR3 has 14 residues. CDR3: CASSPRGLGEKLFF. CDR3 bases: TGTGCCAGCAGTCCCCGGGGCCTGGGTGAAAAACTGTTTTTT.

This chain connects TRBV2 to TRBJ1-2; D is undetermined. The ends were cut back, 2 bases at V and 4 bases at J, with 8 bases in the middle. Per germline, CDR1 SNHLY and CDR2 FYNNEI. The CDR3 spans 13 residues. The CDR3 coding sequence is TGTGCCAGCAGTGAACGGCACCTCTATGGCTACACCTTC. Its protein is CASSERHLYGYTF.

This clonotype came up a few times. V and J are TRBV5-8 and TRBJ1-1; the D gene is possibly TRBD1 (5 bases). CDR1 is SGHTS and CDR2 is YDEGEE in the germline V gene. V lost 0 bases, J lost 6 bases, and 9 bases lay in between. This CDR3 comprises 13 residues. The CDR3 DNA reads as TGTGCCAGCAGCTTGGAGGAGGGGTCTGAAGCTTTCTTT. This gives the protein CASSLEEGSEAFF.

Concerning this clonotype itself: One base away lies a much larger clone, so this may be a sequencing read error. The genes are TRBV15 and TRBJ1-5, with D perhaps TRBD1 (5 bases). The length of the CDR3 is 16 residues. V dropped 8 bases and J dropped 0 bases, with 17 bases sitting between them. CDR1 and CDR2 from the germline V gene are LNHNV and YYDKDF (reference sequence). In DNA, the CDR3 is TGTGCCACCGGCGGACTAGACAGTTCTAGCAATCAGCCCCAGCATTTT. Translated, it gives CATGGLDSSSNQPQHF.

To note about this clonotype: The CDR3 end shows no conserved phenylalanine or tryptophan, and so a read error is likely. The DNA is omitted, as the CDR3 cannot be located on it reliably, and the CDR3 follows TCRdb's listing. The CDR3 loop reads CASSEQAI. The chain couples TRBV2 to TRBJ2-7. The germline CDR1 and CDR2 sequences are SNHLY and FYNNEI. The CDR3 length equals 8 residues, ends included.

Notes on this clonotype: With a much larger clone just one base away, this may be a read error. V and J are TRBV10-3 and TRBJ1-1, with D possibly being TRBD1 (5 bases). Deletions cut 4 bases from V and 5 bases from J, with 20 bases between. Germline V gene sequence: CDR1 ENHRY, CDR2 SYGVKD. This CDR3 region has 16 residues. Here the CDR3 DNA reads TGTGCCATCAGTGTTCGAGCCGGGGGTGGAGATACTGAAGCTTTCTTT. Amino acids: CAISVRAGGGDTEAFF.

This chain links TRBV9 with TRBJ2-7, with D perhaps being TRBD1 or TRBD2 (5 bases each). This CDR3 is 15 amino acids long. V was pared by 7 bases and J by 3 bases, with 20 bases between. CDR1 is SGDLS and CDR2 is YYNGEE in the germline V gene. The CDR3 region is CASSRDRDVVYEQYF. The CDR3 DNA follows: TGTGCCAGCTCACGTGACCGGGACGTAGTCTACGAGCAGTACTTC.

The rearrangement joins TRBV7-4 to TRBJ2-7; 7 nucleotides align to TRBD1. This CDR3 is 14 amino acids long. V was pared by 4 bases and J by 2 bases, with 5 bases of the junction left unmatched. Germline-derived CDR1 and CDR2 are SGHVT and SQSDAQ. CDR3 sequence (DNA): TGTGCCAGCAGCTGGACAGGCCCGGCCTACGAGCAGTACTTC. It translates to CASSWTGPAYEQYF. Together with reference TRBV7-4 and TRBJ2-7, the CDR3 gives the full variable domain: GAGVSQSPRYKVAKRGRDVALRCDSISGHVTLYWYRQTLGQGSEVLTYSQSDAQRDKSGRPSGRFSAERPERSVSTLKIQRTEQGDSAVYLCASSWTGPAYEQYFGPGTRLTVT.

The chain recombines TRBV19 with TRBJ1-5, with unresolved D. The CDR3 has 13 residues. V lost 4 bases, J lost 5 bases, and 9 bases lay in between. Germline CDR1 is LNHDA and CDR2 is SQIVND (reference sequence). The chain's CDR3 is CASSTQSDQPQHF. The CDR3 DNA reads TGTGCCAGTAGTACACAGAGCGATCAGCCCCAGCATTTT.

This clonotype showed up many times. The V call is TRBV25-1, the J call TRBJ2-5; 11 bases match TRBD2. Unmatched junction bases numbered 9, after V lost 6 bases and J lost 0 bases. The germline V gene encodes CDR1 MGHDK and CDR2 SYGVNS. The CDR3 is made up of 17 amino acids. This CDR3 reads CASSPGLAALYQETQYF. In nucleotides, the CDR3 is TGTGCCAGCAGCCCGGGACTAGCGGCTCTATACCAAGAGACCCAGTACTTC.

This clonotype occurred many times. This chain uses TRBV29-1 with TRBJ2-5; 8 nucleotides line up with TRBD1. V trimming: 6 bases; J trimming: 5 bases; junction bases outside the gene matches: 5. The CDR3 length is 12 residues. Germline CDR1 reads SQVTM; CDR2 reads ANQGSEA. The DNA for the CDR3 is TGCAGCGTCCAACAGGGGGTTGAGACCCAGTACTTC. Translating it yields CSVQQGVETQYF.

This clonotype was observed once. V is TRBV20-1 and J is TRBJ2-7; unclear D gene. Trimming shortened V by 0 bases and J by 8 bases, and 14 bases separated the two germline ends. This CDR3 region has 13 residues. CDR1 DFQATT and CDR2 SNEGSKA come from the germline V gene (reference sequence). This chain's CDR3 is CSAREANQPQQYF. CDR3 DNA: TGCAGTGCTAGAGAGGCGAATCAGCCCCAGCAGTACTTC.

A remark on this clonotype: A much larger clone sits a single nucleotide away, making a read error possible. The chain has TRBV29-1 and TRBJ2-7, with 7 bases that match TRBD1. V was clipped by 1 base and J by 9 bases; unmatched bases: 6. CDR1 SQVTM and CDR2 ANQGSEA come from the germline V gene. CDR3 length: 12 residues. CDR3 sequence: CSVEGYRGVQYF. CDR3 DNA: TGCAGCGTTGAAGGATACAGGGGTGTGCAGTACTTC.

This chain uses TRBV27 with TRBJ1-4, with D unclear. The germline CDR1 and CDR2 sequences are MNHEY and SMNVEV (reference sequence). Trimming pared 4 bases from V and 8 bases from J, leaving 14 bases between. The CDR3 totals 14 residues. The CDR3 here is CASSSSRVREKLFF. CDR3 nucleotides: TGTGCCAGCAGTTCCTCCCGGGTTCGCGAAAAACTGTTTTTT.

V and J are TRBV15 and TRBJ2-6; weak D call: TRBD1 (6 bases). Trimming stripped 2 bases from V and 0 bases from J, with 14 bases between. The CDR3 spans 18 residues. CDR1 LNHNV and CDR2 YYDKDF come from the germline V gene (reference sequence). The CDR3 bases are TGTGCCACCAGCAGACCCGGACAGAAAATCTCTGGGGCCAACGTCCTGACTTTC. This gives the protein CATSRPGQKISGANVLTF.

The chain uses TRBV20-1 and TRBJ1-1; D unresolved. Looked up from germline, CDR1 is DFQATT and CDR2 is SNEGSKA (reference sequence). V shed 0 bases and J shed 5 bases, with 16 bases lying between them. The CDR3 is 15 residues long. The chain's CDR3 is CSARDGFRGETEAFF. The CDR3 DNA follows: TGCAGTGCTAGAGATGGATTCCGGGGAGAGACTGAAGCTTTCTTT.